The entry below gives a single T cell receptor beta chain sequence along with its context. Its cognate antigen is unknown. Healthy donors had no documented immune events, such as infections, while sampled. These data come from a study of identifying expanded T cells in peripheral blood. Broader study findings: Variance in clone template counts between roughly two-week samples significantly increased with total template count across all healthy donors.

Repertoires were generated with immunoSEQ multiplex PCR, while TCRdb's copy carries only in-frame clones and drops some. The sample carries about 110,000 clones, around 89% recorded once. Trimming left V 8 bases short and J 4 bases short, with 15 bases between. Germline V gene data show CDR1 as MNHEY and CDR2 as SMNVEV (reference sequence). The CDR3 runs to 14 residues. V usage is TRBV27 and J usage is TRBJ1-5; D unclear. Sequenced: blood. This sequence was found in a person between 18 and 75 years old in good health. CDR3 sequence: CASSPQVTNQPQHF. DNA for the CDR3: TGTGCCAGCTCTCCCCAAGTAACTAATCAGCCCCAGCATTTT.